This TCR beta chain was sequenced for a study of T-cell reconstitution after alpha-beta-depleted transplantation in children. The CDR3 totals 12 residues. The V gene's germline CDR1 is SQVTM and CDR2 ANQGSEA. With 6 bases removed from V and 4 bases from J, the gap between germline ends came to 10 bases. Unique molecular identifiers were incorporated during preparation of the TCRbeta library. One entry per CDR3 protein results from TCRdb running MiXCR on the PCR reads. The sample yields fewer than 700,000 distinct CDR3 sequences, over 10% seen once. The V gene is TRBV29-1, the J gene TRBJ2-1; D gene unclear. The material sequenced was PBMCs, mostly from graft donor cells, taken 360 days after TCRalphabeta/CD19-depleted stem cell transplant. The sequence came from a male patient between 5 and 17 years old who had a stem cell transplant for acute myeloid leukemia, so the T cells may come from the graft donor. The CDR3 sequence is CSVATDYNEQFF. CDR3 nucleotide sequence: TGCAGCGTCGCTACTGATTACAATGAGCAGTTCTTC.